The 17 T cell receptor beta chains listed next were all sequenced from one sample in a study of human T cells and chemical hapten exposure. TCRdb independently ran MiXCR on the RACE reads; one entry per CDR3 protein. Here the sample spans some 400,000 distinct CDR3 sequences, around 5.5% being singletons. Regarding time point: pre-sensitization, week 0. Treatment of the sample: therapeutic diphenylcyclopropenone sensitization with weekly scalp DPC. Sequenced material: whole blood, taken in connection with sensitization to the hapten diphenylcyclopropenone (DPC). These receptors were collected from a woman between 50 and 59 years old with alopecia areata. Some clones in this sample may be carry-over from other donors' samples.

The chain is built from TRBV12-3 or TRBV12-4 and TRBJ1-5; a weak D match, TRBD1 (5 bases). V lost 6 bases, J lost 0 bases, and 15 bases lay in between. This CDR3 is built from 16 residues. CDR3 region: CASSPDRTYSNQPQHF. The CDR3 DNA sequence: TGTGCCAGCAGCCCTGACAGAACTTATAGCAATCAGCCCCAGCATTTT.

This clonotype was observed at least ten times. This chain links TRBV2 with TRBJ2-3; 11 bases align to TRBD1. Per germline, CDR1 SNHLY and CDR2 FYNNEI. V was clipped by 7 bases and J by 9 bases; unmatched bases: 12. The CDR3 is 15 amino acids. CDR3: CASTTGTGGFGTQYF. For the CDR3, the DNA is TGTGCCAGCACCACCGGGACAGGGGGTTTCGGCACGCAGTATTTT. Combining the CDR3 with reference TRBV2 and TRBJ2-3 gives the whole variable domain EPEVTQTPSHQVTQMGQEVILRCVPISNHLYFYWYRQILGQKVEFLVSFYNNEISEKSEIFDDQFSVERPDGSNFTLKIRSTKLEDSAMYFCASTTGTGGFGTQYFGPGTRLTVL.

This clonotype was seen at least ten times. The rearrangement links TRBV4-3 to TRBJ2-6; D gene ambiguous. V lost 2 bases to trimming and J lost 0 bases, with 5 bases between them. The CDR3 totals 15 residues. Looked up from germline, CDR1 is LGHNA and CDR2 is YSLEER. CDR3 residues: CASSQHSSGANVLTF. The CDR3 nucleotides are TGCGCCAGCAGCCAACATAGCTCTGGGGCCAACGTCCTGACTTTC.

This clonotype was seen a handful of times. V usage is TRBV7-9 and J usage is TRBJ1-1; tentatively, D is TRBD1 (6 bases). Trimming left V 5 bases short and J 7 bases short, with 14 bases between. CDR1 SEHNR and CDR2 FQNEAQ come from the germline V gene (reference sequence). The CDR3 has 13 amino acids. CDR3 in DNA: TGTGCCAGCAGCACTGACGGACAGAATGAAGCTTTCTTT. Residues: CASSTDGQNEAFF.

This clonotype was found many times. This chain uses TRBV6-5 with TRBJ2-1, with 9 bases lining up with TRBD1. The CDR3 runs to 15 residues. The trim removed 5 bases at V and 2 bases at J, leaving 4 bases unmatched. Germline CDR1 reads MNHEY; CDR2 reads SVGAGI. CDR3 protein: CASSPTGGPYNEQFF. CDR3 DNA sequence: TGTGCCAGCAGTCCCACAGGGGGCCCCTACAATGAGCAGTTCTTC.

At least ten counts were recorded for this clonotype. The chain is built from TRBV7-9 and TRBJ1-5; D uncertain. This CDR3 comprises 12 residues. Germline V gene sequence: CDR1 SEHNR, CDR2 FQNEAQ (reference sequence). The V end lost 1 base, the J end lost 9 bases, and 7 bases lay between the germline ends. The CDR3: CASSLGGGPQHF. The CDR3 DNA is TGTGCCAGCAGCTTAGGAGGCGGGCCCCAGCATTTT.

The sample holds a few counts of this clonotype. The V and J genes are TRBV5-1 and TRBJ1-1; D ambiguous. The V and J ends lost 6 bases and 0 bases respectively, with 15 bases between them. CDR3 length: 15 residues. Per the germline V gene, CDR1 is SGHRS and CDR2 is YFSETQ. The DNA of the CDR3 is TGCGCCAGCACAGACCGGGCTGCTATGAACACTGAAGCTTTCTTT. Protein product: CASTDRAAMNTEAFF.

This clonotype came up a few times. The CDR3 DNA follows: TGTGCCAGCAGCTTACCGCAGGCAGATACGCAGTATTTT. This gives the protein CASSLPQADTQYF. The chain recombines TRBV7-8 with TRBJ2-3; D gene uncertain. Germline CDR1 is SGHVS and CDR2 is FQNEAQ. This CDR3 has 13 amino acids. Trimming took off 2 bases at V and 4 bases at J, with 7 bases between the two ends.

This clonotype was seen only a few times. CDR3: CASRPLEGGLNTGELFF. CDR3 DNA: TGTGCCAGCAGGCCCTTAGAAGGGGGCTTGAACACCGGGGAGCTGTTTTTT. This rearrangement joins TRBV6-5 to TRBJ2-2; 7 bases align to TRBD1. CDR1 and CDR2 from the germline V gene are MNHEY and SVGAGI. Trimming took 6 bases from V and 1 from J; bases not matched to a gene: 11. CDR3 length equals 17 residues.

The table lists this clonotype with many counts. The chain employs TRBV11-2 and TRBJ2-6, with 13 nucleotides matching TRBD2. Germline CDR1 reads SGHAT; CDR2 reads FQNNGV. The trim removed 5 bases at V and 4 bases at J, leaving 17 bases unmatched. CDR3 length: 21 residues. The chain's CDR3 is CASSGAYQLAGGSVGANVLTF. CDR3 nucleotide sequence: TGTGCCAGCAGCGGGGCCTACCAACTAGCGGGAGGGTCTGTGGGGGCCAACGTCCTGACTTTC. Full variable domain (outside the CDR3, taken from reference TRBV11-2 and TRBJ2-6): EAGVAQSPRYKIIEKRQSVAFWCNPISGHATLYWYQQILGQGPKLLIQFQNNGVVDDSQLPKDRFSAERLKGVDSTLKIQPAKLEDSAVYLCASSGAYQLAGGSVGANVLTFGAGSRLTVL.

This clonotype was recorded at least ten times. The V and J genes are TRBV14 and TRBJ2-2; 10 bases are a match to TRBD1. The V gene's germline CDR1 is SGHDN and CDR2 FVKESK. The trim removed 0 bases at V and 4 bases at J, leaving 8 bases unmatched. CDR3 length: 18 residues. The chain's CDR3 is CASSQDPIGQGGTGELFF. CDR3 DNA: TGTGCCAGCAGCCAAGATCCGATTGGACAGGGGGGCACCGGGGAGCTGTTTTTT.

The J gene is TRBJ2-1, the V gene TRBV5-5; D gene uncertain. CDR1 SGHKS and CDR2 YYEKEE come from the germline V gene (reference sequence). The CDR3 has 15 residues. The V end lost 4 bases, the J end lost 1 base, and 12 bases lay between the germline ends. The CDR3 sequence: CASSAGPPSYNEQFF. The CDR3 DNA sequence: TGTGCCAGCAGCGCCGGTCCCCCATCCTACAATGAGCAGTTCTTC.

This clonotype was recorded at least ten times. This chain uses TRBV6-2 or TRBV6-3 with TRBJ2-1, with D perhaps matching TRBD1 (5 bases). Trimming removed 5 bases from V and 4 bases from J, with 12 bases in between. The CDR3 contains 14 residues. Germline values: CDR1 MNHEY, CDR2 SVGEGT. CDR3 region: CASSLLDSYNEQFF. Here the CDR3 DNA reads TGTGCCAGCAGTCTCCTTGACAGTTACAATGAGCAGTTCTTC.

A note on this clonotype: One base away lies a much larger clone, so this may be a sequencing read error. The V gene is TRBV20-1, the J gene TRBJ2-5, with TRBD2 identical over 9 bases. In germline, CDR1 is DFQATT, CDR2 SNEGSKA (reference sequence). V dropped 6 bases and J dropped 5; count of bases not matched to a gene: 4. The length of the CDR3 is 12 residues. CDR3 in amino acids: CSAPREGETQYF. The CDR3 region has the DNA TGCAGTGCCCCGCGGGAGGGGGAGACCCAGTACTTC.

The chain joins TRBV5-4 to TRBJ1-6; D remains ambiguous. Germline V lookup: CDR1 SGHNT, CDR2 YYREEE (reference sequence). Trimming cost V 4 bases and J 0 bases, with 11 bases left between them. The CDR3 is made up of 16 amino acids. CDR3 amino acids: CASSRSSGSYNSPLHF. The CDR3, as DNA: TGTGCCAGCAGCCGTTCATCGGGCTCCTATAATTCACCCCTCCACTTT.

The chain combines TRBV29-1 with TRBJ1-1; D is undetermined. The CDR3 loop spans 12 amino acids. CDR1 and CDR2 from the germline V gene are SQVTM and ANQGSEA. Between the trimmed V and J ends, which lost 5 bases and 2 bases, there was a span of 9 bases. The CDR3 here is CSVNQQNTEAFF. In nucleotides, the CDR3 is TGCAGCGTTAACCAGCAAAACACTGAAGCTTTCTTT. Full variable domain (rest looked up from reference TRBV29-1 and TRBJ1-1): SAVISQKPSRDICQRGTSLTIQCQVDSQVTMMFWYRQQPGQSLTLIATANQGSEATYESGFVIDKFPISRPNLTFSTLTVSNMSPEDSSIYLCSVNQQNTEAFFGQGTRLTVV.

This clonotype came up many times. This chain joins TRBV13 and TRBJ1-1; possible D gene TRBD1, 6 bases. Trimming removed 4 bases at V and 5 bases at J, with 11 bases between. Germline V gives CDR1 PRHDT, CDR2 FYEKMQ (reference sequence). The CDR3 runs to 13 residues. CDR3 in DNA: TGTGCCAGCAGCTACGACCAGGGGACTGAAGCTTTCTTT. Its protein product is CASSYDQGTEAFF.